This is a list of T cell receptor beta chains from one sample in a study. Some clones are missing from TCRdb's copy, which holds only in-frame ones; the method was immunoSEQ multiplex PCR. The sample consists of around 50,000 clones, more than 80% of them appearing once. What was sequenced was PBMCs. These receptors originate from a man aged 40-49 years with rheumatoid arthritis. Each CDR3 is given with its conserved first and last residue.

CASSVGQFQETQYF,TRBJ2-5,TRBV9
CASSVPTGTGAINEQFF,TRBJ2-1,TRBV9
CASSAQGSEAFF,TRBJ1-1,TRBV2
CASSASGGSTDTQYF,TRBJ2-3,TRBV11-3
CASSPGGYQGTEAFF,TRBJ1-1,TRBV18
CASRWGVTEAFF,TRBJ1-1,TRBV21-1
CASSSGLAGVGEDTQYF,TRBJ2-3,TRBV7-3
CASSRGRAGRINQPQHF,TRBJ1-5,TRBV4-3
CASSLLEVAKNIQYF,TRBJ2-4,TRBV7-9
CASSRWVGSETQYF,TRBJ2-5,TRBV5-1
CASSLVGPNQPQHF,TRBJ1-5,TRBV5-1
CACNWDASSYEQYF,TRBJ2-7,TRBV30
CASHFVVNQPQHF,TRBJ1-5,TRBV2
CASSQSLLREGPRELFF,TRBJ2-2,TRBV4-3
CAWSTNSQGGQHF,TRBJ1-5,TRBV30
CASSEGQGDAHEQYF,TRBJ2-7,TRBV18